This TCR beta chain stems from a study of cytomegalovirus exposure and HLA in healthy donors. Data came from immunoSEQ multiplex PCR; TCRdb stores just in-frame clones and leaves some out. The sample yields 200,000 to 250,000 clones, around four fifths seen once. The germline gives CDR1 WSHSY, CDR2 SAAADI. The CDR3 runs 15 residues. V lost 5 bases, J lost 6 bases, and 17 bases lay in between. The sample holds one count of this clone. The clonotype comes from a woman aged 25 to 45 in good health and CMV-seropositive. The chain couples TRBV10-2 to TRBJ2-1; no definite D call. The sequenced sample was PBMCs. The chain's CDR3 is CASSLRLLGPNEQFF. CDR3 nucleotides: TGCGCCAGCAGTCTACGTCTCTTAGGTCCCAATGAGCAGTTCTTC.